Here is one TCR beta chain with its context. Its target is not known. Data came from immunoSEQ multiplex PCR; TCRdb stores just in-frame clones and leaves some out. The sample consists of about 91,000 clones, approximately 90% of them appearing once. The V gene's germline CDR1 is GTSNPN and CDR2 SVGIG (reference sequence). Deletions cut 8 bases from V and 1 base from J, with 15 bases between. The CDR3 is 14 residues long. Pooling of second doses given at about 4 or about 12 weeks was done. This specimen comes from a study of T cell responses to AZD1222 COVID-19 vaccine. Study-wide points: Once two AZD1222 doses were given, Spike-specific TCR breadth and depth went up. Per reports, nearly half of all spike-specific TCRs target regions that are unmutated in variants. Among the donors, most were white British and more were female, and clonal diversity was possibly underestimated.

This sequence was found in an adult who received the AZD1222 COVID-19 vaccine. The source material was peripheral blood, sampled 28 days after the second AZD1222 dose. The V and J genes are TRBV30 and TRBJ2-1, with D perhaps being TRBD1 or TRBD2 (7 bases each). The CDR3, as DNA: TGTGCCACCAGCAGGGGGGGGTCCTACAATGAGCAGTTCTTC. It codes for CATSRGGSYNEQFF.